This TCR beta chain was obtained from a study of OX40 agonist ivuxolimab in advanced cancers. Study overall: Dose-escalation patients suffered from hepatocellular carcinoma, melanoma, renal cell or head and neck cancer.

Enrollment shut out patients with autoimmune disease history or systemic immunosuppression. Blood was sampled at baseline, cycle 4 day 1, and cycle 7 day 1. Profiled with immunoSEQ multiplex PCR; TCRdb holds only in-frame clones, not every one. The sample holds approximately 76,000 clones; roughly 85% are singletons and the top ten take around 5.1%. The CDR3 runs to 15 residues. Germline-derived CDR1 and CDR2 are SGDLS and YYNGEE. The V and J ends lost 0 bases and 3 bases respectively, with 10 bases between them. This TCR was sampled from an adult with an advanced solid tumor such as melanoma, head and neck, liver or kidney cancer. J is TRBJ2-1 and V is TRBV9, with D perhaps matching TRBD2 (6 bases). The sample here was CD4+ or CD8+ T cells sorted from blood, taken in a trial of the OX40 agonist ivuxolimab. The CDR3 DNA follows: TGTGCCAGCAGCGTAGTCCCGGGGGACTACAATGAGCAGTTCTTC. This codes for CASSVVPGDYNEQFF.